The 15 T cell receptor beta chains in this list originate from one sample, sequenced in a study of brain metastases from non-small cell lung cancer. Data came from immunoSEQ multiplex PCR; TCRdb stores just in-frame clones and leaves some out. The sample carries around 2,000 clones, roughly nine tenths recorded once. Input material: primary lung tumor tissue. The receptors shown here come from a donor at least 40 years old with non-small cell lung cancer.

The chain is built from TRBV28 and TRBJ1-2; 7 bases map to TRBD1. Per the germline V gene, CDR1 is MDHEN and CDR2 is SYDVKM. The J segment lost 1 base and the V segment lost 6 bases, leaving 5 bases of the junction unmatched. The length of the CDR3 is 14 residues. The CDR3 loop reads CASRPTGLNYGYTF. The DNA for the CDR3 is TGTGCCAGCAGACCGACAGGGCTTAACTATGGCTACACCTTC.

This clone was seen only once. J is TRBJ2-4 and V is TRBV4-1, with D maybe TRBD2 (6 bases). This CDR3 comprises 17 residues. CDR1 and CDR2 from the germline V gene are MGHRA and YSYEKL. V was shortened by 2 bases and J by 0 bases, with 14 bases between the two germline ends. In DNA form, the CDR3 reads TGCGCCAGCAGCCAACCTAGGGCGGGAATAGCCAAAAACATTCAGTACTTC. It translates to CASSQPRAGIAKNIQYF.

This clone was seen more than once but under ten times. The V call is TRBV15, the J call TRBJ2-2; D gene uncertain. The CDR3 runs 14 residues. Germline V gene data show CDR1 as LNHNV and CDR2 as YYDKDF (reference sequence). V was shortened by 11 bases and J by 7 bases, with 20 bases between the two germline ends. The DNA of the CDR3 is TGTGCCCTAAATCAAGGGCGAACGGGCGGGGAGCTGTTTTTT. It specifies CALNQGRTGGELFF.

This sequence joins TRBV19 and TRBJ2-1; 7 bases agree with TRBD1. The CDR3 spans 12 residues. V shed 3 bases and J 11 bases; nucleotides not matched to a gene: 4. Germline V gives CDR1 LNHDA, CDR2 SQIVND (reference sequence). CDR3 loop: CASSIPTGKQFF. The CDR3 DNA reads TGTGCCAGTAGTATTCCGACAGGGAAGCAGTTCTTC.

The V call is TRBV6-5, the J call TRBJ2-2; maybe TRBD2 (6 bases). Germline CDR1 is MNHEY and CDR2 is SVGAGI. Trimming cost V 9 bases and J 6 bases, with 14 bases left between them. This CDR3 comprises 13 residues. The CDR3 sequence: CASGAREAGELFF. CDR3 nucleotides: TGTGCCAGTGGCGCCAGGGAGGCCGGGGAGCTGTTTTTT.

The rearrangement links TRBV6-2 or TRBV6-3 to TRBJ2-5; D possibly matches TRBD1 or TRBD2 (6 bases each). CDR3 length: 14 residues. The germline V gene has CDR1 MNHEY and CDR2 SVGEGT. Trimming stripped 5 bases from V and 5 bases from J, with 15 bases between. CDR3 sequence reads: CASSGLQGPETQYF. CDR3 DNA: TGTGCCAGCAGTGGACTACAGGGACCGGAGACCCAGTACTTC.

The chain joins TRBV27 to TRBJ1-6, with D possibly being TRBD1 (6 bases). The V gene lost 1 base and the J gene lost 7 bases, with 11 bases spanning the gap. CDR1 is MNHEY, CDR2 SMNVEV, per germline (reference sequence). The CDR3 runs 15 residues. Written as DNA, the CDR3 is TGTGCCAGCAGTTTATTAGGGGGGCGAAATTCACCCCTCCACTTT. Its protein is CASSLLGGRNSPLHF.

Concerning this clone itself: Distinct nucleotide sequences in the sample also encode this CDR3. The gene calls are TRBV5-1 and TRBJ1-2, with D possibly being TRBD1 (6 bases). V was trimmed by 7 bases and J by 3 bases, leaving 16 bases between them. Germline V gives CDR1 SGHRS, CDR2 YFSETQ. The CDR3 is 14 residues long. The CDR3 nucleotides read TGCGCCAGCGGCTCGCAAGGGGGAGACTATGGCTACACCTTC. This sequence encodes CASGSQGGDYGYTF.

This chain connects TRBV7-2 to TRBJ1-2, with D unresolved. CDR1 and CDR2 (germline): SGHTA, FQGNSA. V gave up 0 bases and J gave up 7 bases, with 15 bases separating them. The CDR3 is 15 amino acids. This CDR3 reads CASSLARVDSGGYTF. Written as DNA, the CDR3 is TGTGCCAGCAGCTTAGCTAGGGTAGATTCGGGTGGCTACACCTTC.

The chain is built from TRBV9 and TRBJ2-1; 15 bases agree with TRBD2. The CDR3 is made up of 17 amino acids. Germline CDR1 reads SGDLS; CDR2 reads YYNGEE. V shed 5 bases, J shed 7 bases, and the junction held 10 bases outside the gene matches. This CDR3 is CASSSRGTSGGLNEQFF. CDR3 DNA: TGTGCCAGCAGTTCGCGCGGGACTAGCGGGGGGCTAAATGAGCAGTTCTTC.

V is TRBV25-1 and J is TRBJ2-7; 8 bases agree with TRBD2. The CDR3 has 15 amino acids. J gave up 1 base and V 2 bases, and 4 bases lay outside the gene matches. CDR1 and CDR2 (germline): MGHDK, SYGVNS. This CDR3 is CASSEGREESYEQYF. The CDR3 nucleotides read TGTGCCAGCAGTGAAGGGCGGGAGGAATCCTACGAGCAGTACTTC.

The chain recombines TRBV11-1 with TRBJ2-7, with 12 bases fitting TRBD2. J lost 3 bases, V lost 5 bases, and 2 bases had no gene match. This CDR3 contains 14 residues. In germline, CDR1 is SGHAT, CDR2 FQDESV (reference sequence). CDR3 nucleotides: TGTGCCAGCAGCCCGGGACTAGCGGGCTACGAGCAGTACTTC. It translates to CASSPGLAGYEQYF.

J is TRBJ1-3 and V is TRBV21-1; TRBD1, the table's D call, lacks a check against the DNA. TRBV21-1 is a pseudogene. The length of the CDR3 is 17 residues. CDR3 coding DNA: TGTGCCAGCAGCAAAGTCCGTCACAGAAAGTACGAAAACACCATATATTTT. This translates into CASSKVRHRKYENTIYF.

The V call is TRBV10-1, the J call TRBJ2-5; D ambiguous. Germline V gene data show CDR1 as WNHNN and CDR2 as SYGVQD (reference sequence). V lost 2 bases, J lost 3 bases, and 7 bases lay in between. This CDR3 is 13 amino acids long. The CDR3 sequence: CASSELGKETQYF. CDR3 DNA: TGCGCCAGCAGTGAGCTGGGGAAAGAGACCCAGTACTTC.

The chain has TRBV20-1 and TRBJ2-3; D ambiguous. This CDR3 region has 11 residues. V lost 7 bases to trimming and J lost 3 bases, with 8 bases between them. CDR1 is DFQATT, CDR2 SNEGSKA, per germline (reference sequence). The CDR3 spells CSVESTDTQYF. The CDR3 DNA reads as TGCAGTGTGGAGAGTACAGATACGCAGTATTTT.